The 5 T cell receptor beta chains reported below all come from one sample, sequenced in a study of blood T cell repertoires in COVID-19. Profiled with immunoSEQ multiplex PCR; TCRdb holds only in-frame clones, not every one. Among some 400,000 clones, around 87% were seen once, and the ten largest hold 1% to 1.5%. Sequenced material: PBMCs or T cells enriched from blood (not recorded which). These receptors all stem from a man aged 25-45 years who had recovered from COVID-19.

This chain joins TRBV19 and TRBJ1-1; D uncertain. The CDR3 contains 16 residues. Germline assignment: CDR1 LNHDA and CDR2 SQIVND (reference sequence). V gave up 0 bases and J gave up 1 base, with 12 bases separating them. The CDR3 DNA follows: TGTGCCAGTAGTATAGATACCGTGCGACAGAACACTGAAGCTTTCTTT. As protein: CASSIDTVRQNTEAFF.

This chain's CDR3 is CASGLGGDYGYTF. The CDR3, as DNA: TGTGCTAGTGGTTTAGGGGGTGACTATGGCTACACCTTC. The V and J genes are TRBV12-5 and TRBJ1-2; a weak D match, TRBD1 (6 bases). This CDR3 spans 13 amino acids. With 3 bases removed from V and 3 bases from J, the gap between germline ends came to 8 bases. CDR1 and CDR2 from the germline V gene are LGHNT and FRNRAP.

The V gene is TRBV2, the J gene TRBJ2-1, with 9 positions matching TRBD2. Germline V gives CDR1 SNHLY, CDR2 FYNNEI. This CDR3 is built from 17 residues. The V segment lost 3 bases and the J segment 4 bases; nucleotides outside the gene matches: 10. CDR3 sequence (DNA): TGTGCCAGCAGTGATCTTTTTGCGACTAGCGGTTACAATGAGCAGTTCTTC. It encodes CASSDLFATSGYNEQFF.

The chain recombines TRBV11-2 with TRBJ2-3; possibly TRBD1 for D (6 bases). The CDR3 covers 12 residues. V was cut by 7 bases and J by 4 bases, with 9 bases left in between. Germline CDR1 SGHAT, CDR2 FQNNGV. The DNA of the CDR3 is TGTGCCAGCACCCAGGGGCCAGATACGCAGTATTTT. Its translation: CASTQGPDTQYF.

The chain employs TRBV15 and TRBJ1-6, with D possibly matching TRBD1 (5 bases). V lost 3 bases and J 10 bases, leaving 16 bases between the germline ends. The germline CDR1 and CDR2 sequences are LNHNV and YYDKDF (reference sequence). The CDR3 is made up of 15 amino acids. The CDR3 sequence is CATSREGLGGSPLHF. The CDR3 nucleotides are TGTGCCACCAGCAGGGAGGGACTTGGCGGGTCACCCCTCCACTTT.